Below, 16 T cell receptor beta chains from the same sample are listed, as sequenced in a study of cytomegalovirus exposure and HLA in healthy donors. Amplification used 60 Vbeta primers and 13 Jbeta primers. Libraries were prepared by immunoSEQ multiplex PCR; TCRdb keeps only in-frame clonotypes and omits some of them. The sample holds approximately 85,000 clones, 55% to 85% seen once. What was sequenced was PBMCs. The receptors derive from a middle-aged woman in good health and CMV-seropositive.

J is TRBJ1-5 and V is TRBV19; no clear D. The CDR3 extends over 11 amino acids. The ends were cut back, 4 bases at V and 9 bases at J, with 7 bases in the middle. Germline CDR1 reads LNHDA; CDR2 reads SQIVND (reference sequence). The CDR3 loop reads CASSTGGPQHF. The CDR3 DNA reads as TGTGCCAGTAGTACGGGAGGGCCCCAGCATTTT. Filled out from reference TRBV19 and TRBJ1-5, the complete variable domain reads DGGITQSPKYLFRKEGQNVTLSCEQNLNHDAMYWYRQDPGQGLRLIYYSQIVNDFQKGDIAEGYSVSREKKESFPLTVTSAQKNPTAFYLCASSTGGPQHFGDGTRLSIL.

V is TRBV6-6 and J is TRBJ2-5; maybe TRBD2 (6 bases). The CDR3 has 12 amino acids. The germline V gene encodes CDR1 MNHNY and CDR2 SVGAGI (reference sequence). The V end lost 6 bases, the J end lost 5 bases, and 10 bases lay between the germline ends. The CDR3 DNA sequence: TGTGCCAGCAGCTACGGAGGGGAGACCCAGTACTTC. This encodes CASSYGGETQYF.

This clone appeared a few times. The rearrangement links TRBV4-1 to TRBJ2-1; 9 bases are a match to TRBD1. Trimming cost V 4 bases and J 2 bases; bases outside gene matches: 6. The V gene's germline CDR1 is MGHRA and CDR2 YSYEKL. The CDR3 contains 16 residues. CDR3 sequence reads: CASSRLDRGTYNEQFF. The DNA for the CDR3 is TGCGCCAGCAGCCGTTTGGACAGGGGCACCTACAATGAGCAGTTCTTC.

This clone has a count of ten or more. The chain joins TRBV10-3 to TRBJ2-7; 8 bases line up with TRBD1. Unmatched junction bases numbered 7, after V lost 3 bases and J lost 6 bases. Germline values: CDR1 ENHRY, CDR2 SYGVKD. The CDR3 totals 14 residues. In DNA, the CDR3 is TGTGCCATCAGTGATAGGACAGGGCAACTCGAGCAGTACTTC. Translation: CAISDRTGQLEQYF.

V gene TRBV2 combines with J gene TRBJ2-5; 7 bases map to TRBD1. Trimming took 8 bases from V and 2 from J; bases not matched to a gene: 8. Germline-derived CDR1 and CDR2 are SNHLY and FYNNEI. This CDR3 has 14 residues. The CDR3 coding sequence is TGTGCCAGCGACGCCGCCAGGGGGCAAGAGACCCAGTACTTC. Its translation: CASDAARGQETQYF. The entire variable domain, with the rest obtained from reference TRBV2 and TRBJ2-5, is as follows: EPEVTQTPSHQVTQMGQEVILRCVPISNHLYFYWYRQILGQKVEFLVSFYNNEISEKSEIFDDQFSVERPDGSNFTLKIRSTKLEDSAMYFCASDAARGQETQYFGPGTRLLVL.

This rearrangement joins TRBV6-5 to TRBJ1-2; 8 bases align to TRBD1. After removal of 2 bases from V and 8 bases from J, the junction contained 4 bases not matched to a gene. This CDR3 is built from 13 residues. Germline assignment: CDR1 MNHEY and CDR2 SVGAGI. CDR3 loop: CASSYVTGEGYTF. CDR3 DNA sequence: TGTGCCAGCAGTTACGTGACAGGGGAGGGCTACACCTTC.

The chain recombines TRBV30 with TRBJ1-2; tentatively, D is TRBD1 (6 bases). The CDR3 covers 13 residues. Per the germline V gene, CDR1 is GTSNPN and CDR2 is SVGIG (reference sequence). V gave up 0 bases and J gave up 8 bases, with 13 bases separating them. The CDR3 region has the DNA TGTGCCTGGAGTGTCCAGGGAACAGGGGGCTACACCTTC. It specifies CAWSVQGTGGYTF.

The J gene is TRBJ2-2, the V gene TRBV5-1; 9 bases match TRBD1. Germline CDR1 is SGHRS and CDR2 is YFSETQ. CDR3 size: 15 residues. The J segment lost 2 bases and the V segment lost 4 bases, leaving 3 bases of the junction unmatched. CDR3: CASSPTGGNTGELFF. The CDR3 region has the DNA TGCGCCAGCAGCCCAACAGGGGGCAACACCGGGGAGCTGTTTTTT.

In its sample, this clone ranks as medium-sized (0.01 to 0.1%). The J gene is TRBJ2-2, the V gene TRBV27; a possible D gene is TRBD2 (5 bases). With 5 bases removed from V and 0 bases from J, the gap between germline ends came to 7 bases. The CDR3 length is 14 residues. CDR1 is MNHEY and CDR2 is SMNVEV in the germline V gene (reference sequence). The CDR3 loop reads CASSRTANTGELFF. The CDR3 bases are TGTGCCAGCAGTCGGACTGCGAACACCGGGGAGCTGTTTTTT.

With respect to this clone: This sample also contains other DNA sequences that code for the same CDR3. The gene calls are TRBV30 and TRBJ2-5, with 7 bases fitting TRBD2. Germline values: CDR1 GTSNPN, CDR2 SVGIG (reference sequence). The ends lost 2 bases at V and 5 bases at J; junction bases unmatched: 2. CDR3 length: 12 amino acids. CDR3 residues: CAWSPGGETQYF. CDR3 in DNA: TGTGCCTGGAGTCCCGGGGGGGAGACCCAGTACTTC.

The rearrangement joins TRBV19 to TRBJ1-2; D is possibly TRBD1 (5 bases). From germline, CDR1 is LNHDA and CDR2 SQIVND (reference sequence). V lost 10 bases to trimming and J lost 8 bases, with 14 bases between them. This CDR3 has 11 amino acids. CDR3 sequence reads: CATWRGEGYTF. CDR3 nucleotide sequence: TGTGCCACCTGGAGGGGAGAGGGCTACACCTTC.

This rearrangement joins TRBV11-3 to TRBJ1-1; tentative D call: TRBD1 (5 bases). V was clipped by 3 bases and J by 1 base, with 6 bases between them. The CDR3 extends over 13 amino acids. CDR1 SGHNT and CDR2 YENEEA come from the germline V gene. The CDR3 is CASSFRGNTEAFF. For the CDR3, the DNA is TGTGCCAGCAGCTTTAGGGGGAACACTGAAGCTTTCTTT. The full variable domain, with the rest looked up from reference TRBV11-3 and TRBJ1-1, is EAGVVQSPRYKIIEKKQPVAFWCNPISGHNTLYWYLQNLGQGPELLIRYENEEAVDDSQLPKDRFSAERLKGVDSTLKIQPAELGDSAVYLCASSFRGNTEAFFGQGTRLTVV.

The V and J genes are TRBV9 and TRBJ2-1, with 9 bases matching TRBD2. Germline CDR1 reads SGDLS; CDR2 reads YYNGEE. The CDR3 sequence is 15 residues long. V lost 3 bases and J lost 10; bases outside the gene matches: 11. CDR3 bases: TGTGCCAGCAGCGCCACCGGGACTAGCTTGGGCGAGCAGTTCTTC. Amino acids: CASSATGTSLGEQFF.

This clone was observed a single time. The CDR3 coding sequence is TGTGCCAGCAGCTTAGCTGTTACAGGGGCCGAAAAACTGTTTTTT. The encoded protein is CASSLAVTGAEKLFF. The chain joins TRBV7-9 to TRBJ1-4; TRBD1 matches at 7 bases. Looked up from germline, CDR1 is SEHNR and CDR2 is FQNEAQ (reference sequence). This CDR3 has 15 residues. The ends lost 0 bases at V and 8 bases at J; junction bases unmatched: 6. Full variable domain (remainder filled in from reference TRBV7-9 and TRBJ1-4): DTGVSQNPRHKITKRGQNVTFRCDPISEHNRLYWYRQTLGQGPEFLTYFQNEAQLEKSRLLSDRFSAERPKGSFSTLEIQRTEQGDSAMYLCASSLAVTGAEKLFFGSGTQLSVL.

On this clone itself: One end of the junction fails to match germline, which may point to a read error. Other DNA sequences from this sample encode an identical CDR3 as well. V usage is TRBV6-6 and J usage is TRBJ2-5, with 7 bases aligning to TRBD2. CDR1 and CDR2 (germline): MNHNY, SVGAGI (reference sequence). The CDR3 is 13 amino acids. CDR3 sequence (DNA): TGTGCCAGCGCTAGCGGATTACAAGAAACCCAGTACTTC. Translation gives CASASGLQETQYF.

The rearrangement joins TRBV6-5 to TRBJ1-1, with 8 bases lining up with TRBD1. The CDR3 contains 15 residues. CDR1 is MNHEY and CDR2 is SVGAGI in the germline V gene. V shed 6 bases and J 3 bases; nucleotides not matched to a gene: 9. CDR3 amino acids: CASRTGGDMYTEAFF. CDR3 sequence (DNA): TGTGCCAGCAGAACAGGGGGGGATATGTACACTGAAGCTTTCTTT.